This passage covers 17 T cell receptor beta chains from one sample sequenced in a study of blood T cell repertoires in COVID-19. The protocol was immunoSEQ multiplex PCR, while the TCRdb copy is restricted to in-frame clones and leaves out a portion. The sample includes under 250,000 clones, roughly 89% of them seen just once. What was sequenced was PBMCs or T cells enriched from blood (not recorded which). The receptors shown here come from a woman aged 25 to 39 with acute COVID-19.

This clone was detected once. CDR3 amino acids: CASRRSGEPNEQFF. The CDR3 DNA reads as TGCGCCAGCCGAAGGAGCGGGGAACCCAATGAGCAGTTCTTC. V usage is TRBV5-1 and J usage is TRBJ2-1, with 7 positions matching TRBD2. This CDR3 is 14 amino acids long. V dropped 7 bases and J dropped 6; count of bases not matched to a gene: 10. Germline V gene lookup returns CDR1 SGHRS and CDR2 YFSETQ.

J is TRBJ2-2 and V is TRBV19; perhaps TRBD1 as D (6 bases). Per the germline V gene, CDR1 is LNHDA and CDR2 is SQIVND (reference sequence). Trimming removed 1 base at V and 4 bases at J, with 13 bases between. The CDR3 spans 16 residues. DNA of the CDR3: TGTGCCAGTAGTATAGGAAACAGGGTCGGCACCGGGGAGCTGTTTTTT. Protein product: CASSIGNRVGTGELFF.

The chain uses TRBV6-5 and TRBJ1-6; TRBD1 is a possible D gene (6 bases). Trimming cost V 6 bases and J 7 bases, with 13 bases left between them. CDR1 is MNHEY, CDR2 SVGAGI, per germline. The CDR3 has 14 amino acids. CDR3 sequence: CASRTGIMNSPLHF. In nucleotides, the CDR3 is TGTGCCAGCAGAACAGGGATAATGAATTCACCCCTCCACTTT.

The chain combines TRBV5-5 with TRBJ1-5; D unresolved. Trimming removed 0 bases from V and 4 bases from J, with 11 bases in between. The CDR3 totals 15 residues. Looked up from germline, CDR1 is SGHKS and CDR2 is YYEKEE (reference sequence). The CDR3 reads CASSLALPDNQPQHF. The CDR3 nucleotides are TGTGCCAGCAGCTTGGCCCTACCCGATAATCAGCCCCAGCATTTT.

The chain combines TRBV27 with TRBJ2-7, with TRBD1 identical over 8 bases. This CDR3 has 13 amino acids. Germline V gene sequence: CDR1 MNHEY, CDR2 SMNVEV (reference sequence). The V segment lost 2 bases and the J segment 5 bases; nucleotides outside the gene matches: 2. The CDR3, as DNA: TGTGCCAGCAGTTTAGACAGGGGACACGAGCAGTACTTC. Encoded protein: CASSLDRGHEQYF.

As DNA, the CDR3 is TGTGCCAGCAGCTTTCAGGGGGTCCCAGATACGCAGTATTTT. It codes for CASSFQGVPDTQYF. This rearrangement joins TRBV5-6 to TRBJ2-3, with TRBD1 matching over 7 bases. Germline trimming cut 2 bases from V and 4 bases from J; bases unmatched to any gene: 4. Germline assignment: CDR1 SGHDT and CDR2 YYEEEE. This CDR3 spans 14 amino acids.

The chain recombines TRBV27 with TRBJ2-7; 12 bases line up with TRBD1. The CDR3 spans 15 residues. In germline, CDR1 is MNHEY, CDR2 SMNVEV (reference sequence). V was pared by 3 bases and J by 3 bases, with 3 bases of the junction left unmatched. CDR3 in amino acids: CASSFGTGGFYEQYF. CDR3 DNA: TGTGCCAGCAGTTTCGGGACAGGGGGCTTCTACGAGCAGTACTTC.

This chain uses TRBV7-2 with TRBJ2-3, with 9 nucleotides matching TRBD1. The CDR3 loop spans 16 amino acids. V gave up 5 bases and J gave up 4 bases; unmatched junction bases: 10. The germline CDR1 and CDR2 sequences are SGHTA and FQGNSA. The CDR3 DNA sequence: TGTGCCAGCAGCGCTTACAGGGGGCGGTTAGCAGATACGCAGTATTTT. It translates to CASSAYRGRLADTQYF.

The gene calls are TRBV2 and TRBJ2-7; TRBD2 might be the D (5 bases). CDR1 is SNHLY and CDR2 is FYNNEI in the germline V gene. The ends were cut back, 8 bases at V and 4 bases at J, with 12 bases in the middle. The CDR3 covers 12 residues. CDR3 in DNA: TGTGCCAGCCATGGGAGCGGATACGAGCAGTACTTC. It yields the protein CASHGSGYEQYF.

The chain recombines TRBV11-2 with TRBJ1-1, with D maybe TRBD1 (6 bases). CDR1 SGHAT and CDR2 FQNNGV come from the germline V gene. This CDR3 spans 13 amino acids. Between the trimmed V and J ends, which lost 0 bases and 4 bases, there was a span of 6 bases. The DNA of the CDR3 is TGTGCCAGCAGCTTAGACAGGGGCACTGAAGCTTTCTTT. Protein: CASSLDRGTEAFF.

This rearrangement joins TRBV4-1 to TRBJ1-2, with D possibly matching TRBD1 (5 bases). The CDR3 totals 14 residues. From germline, CDR1 is MGHRA and CDR2 YSYEKL. Trimming stripped 0 bases from V and 2 bases from J, with 7 bases between. In DNA form, the CDR3 reads TGCGCCAGCAGCCAAGATTCAGGGAACTATGGCTACACCTTC. As protein: CASSQDSGNYGYTF.

The chain recombines TRBV7-8 with TRBJ2-1, with TRBD2 matching over 7 bases. This CDR3 is built from 18 residues. Trimming removed 4 bases from V and 1 base from J; junction bases left unmatched: 13. Germline V gives CDR1 SGHVS, CDR2 FQNEAQ. The CDR3 DNA is TGTGCCAGCAGCTCAAAACTACAAGCGGGGACTTCCTACAATGAGCAGTTCTTC. Its translation: CASSSKLQAGTSYNEQFF.

This clone was counted a single time. This chain joins TRBV27 and TRBJ2-6; TRBD1 is a possible D gene (6 bases). Germline assignment: CDR1 MNHEY and CDR2 SMNVEV (reference sequence). Trimming pared 5 bases from V and 2 bases from J, leaving 22 bases between. The CDR3 consists of 19 residues. Here the CDR3 DNA reads TGTGCCAGCAGTCCCTCTTCTCTGGGGGCATATGCTGGGGCCAACGTCCTGACTTTC. Encoded protein: CASSPSSLGAYAGANVLTF.

J is TRBJ1-2 and V is TRBV5-8; 9 bases line up with TRBD1. CDR1 and CDR2 from the germline V gene are SGHTS and YDEGEE. V trimming: 0 bases; J trimming: 7 bases; junction bases outside the gene matches: 7. The CDR3 has 15 residues. The CDR3 region is CASSLEPGQGIGYTF. CDR3 DNA: TGTGCCAGCAGCTTGGAACCGGGACAGGGCATTGGCTACACCTTC.

The chain combines TRBV5-5 with TRBJ2-5; possible D gene TRBD1, 5 bases. The V and J ends lost 4 bases and 5 bases respectively, with 18 bases between them. The germline V gene has CDR1 SGHKS and CDR2 YYEKEE (reference sequence). This CDR3 is built from 15 residues. The CDR3 DNA is TGTGCCAGCAGCCAGGGTCAACGGCGAACGGAGACCCAGTACTTC. This translates into CASSQGQRRTETQYF.

This sequence joins TRBV7-2 and TRBJ2-7; 7 nucleotides line up with TRBD2. This CDR3 comprises 14 residues. J lost 3 bases, V lost 6 bases, and 8 bases had no gene match. The germline V gene has CDR1 SGHTA and CDR2 FQGNSA. Here the CDR3 reads CASSYRGDDYEQYF. The CDR3 DNA sequence: TGTGCCAGCAGTTACCGGGGGGACGACTACGAGCAGTACTTC.

V and J are TRBV9 and TRBJ1-1, with 7 bases that match TRBD1. V was pared by 4 bases and J by 4 bases, with 10 bases of the junction left unmatched. The CDR3 sequence is 15 residues long. The germline gives CDR1 SGDLS, CDR2 YYNGEE. CDR3 nucleotide sequence: TGTGCCAGCAGCACCCGACAGGGATTGGGCACTGAAGCTTTCTTT. This codes for CASSTRQGLGTEAFF.